The 25 T cell receptor beta chains presented below share a single source sample, sequenced in a study of OX40 agonist ivuxolimab in advanced cancers. The library was produced with the immunoSEQ multiplex PCR assay. TCRdb holds this immuneACCESS table with in-frame rearrangements only. Some clones are missing; in checked studies, unresolved V genes explain under half, and the rest has no known cause. The sample table shows about 58,000 clones, and roughly nine tenths are seen once. The ten most abundant clones make up about 4.1% of the sample. This specimen was CD4+ or CD8+ T cells sorted from blood, taken in a trial of the OX40 agonist ivuxolimab. The receptors stem from an adult with an advanced solid tumor such as melanoma, head and neck, liver or kidney cancer.

The V call is TRBV6-1, the J call TRBJ2-5; D remains unclear. CDR3 size: 13 residues. Trimming shortened V by 6 bases and J by 0 bases, and 8 bases separated the two germline ends. Germline loops: CDR1 MNHNS, CDR2 SASEGT. This chain's CDR3 is CASRPVNQETQYF. CDR3 coding DNA: TGTGCCAGCAGACCCGTAAACCAAGAGACCCAGTACTTC.

This clone came up a few times. This chain joins TRBV5-1 and TRBJ1-1; TRBD1 might be the D (5 bases). V was trimmed by 4 bases and J by 0 bases, leaving 13 bases between them. CDR3 length equals 15 residues. Germline CDR1 SGHRS, CDR2 YFSETQ. The CDR3 region has the DNA TGCGCCAGCAGCACCGGGACGCATATGAACACTGAAGCTTTCTTT. This encodes CASSTGTHMNTEAFF.

This rearrangement joins TRBV5-6 to TRBJ2-3; D call uncertain. The CDR3 runs 14 residues. Germline-derived CDR1 and CDR2 are SGHDT and YYEEEE. The V and J ends lost 0 bases and 4 bases respectively, with 9 bases between them. CDR3 loop: CASSLGQVPDTQYF. Written as DNA, the CDR3 is TGTGCCAGCAGCTTGGGCCAAGTCCCAGATACGCAGTATTTT.

The chain carries TRBV4-1 and TRBJ2-5, with D possibly being TRBD2 (5 bases). Germline V lookup: CDR1 MGHRA, CDR2 YSYEKL. The CDR3 consists of 16 residues. V gave up 0 bases and J gave up 2 bases, with 13 bases separating them. Here the CDR3 reads CASSQDWASNQETQYF. In nucleotides, the CDR3 is TGCGCCAGCAGCCAAGACTGGGCTAGCAATCAAGAGACCCAGTACTTC.

This chain links TRBV6-6 with TRBJ2-1; no reliable D call. The CDR3 runs 15 residues. The V and J ends lost 5 bases and 2 bases respectively, with 13 bases between them. From germline, CDR1 is MNHNY and CDR2 SVGAGI (reference sequence). CDR3 nucleotides: TGTGCCAGCAGTAACCATAGGTTCCCCTACAATGAGCAGTTCTTC. Encoded protein: CASSNHRFPYNEQFF.

The chain couples TRBV4-3 to TRBJ2-5, with D hard to call. The V gene lost 3 bases and the J gene lost 2 bases, with 22 bases spanning the gap. CDR3 length: 18 residues. CDR1 and CDR2 from the germline V gene are LGHNA and YSLEER. CDR3 protein: CASSQHLTDVGWQETQYF. The DNA of the CDR3 is TGCGCCAGCAGCCAGCACCTGACCGACGTTGGTTGGCAAGAGACCCAGTACTTC.

Here the CDR3 reads CASSLSGRGNQPQHF. The CDR3 DNA reads as TGTGCCAGCAGTTTATCGGGCAGAGGCAATCAGCCCCAGCATTTT. The V and J genes are TRBV28 and TRBJ1-5; D ambiguous. CDR3 length equals 15 residues. Trimming cost V 1 base and J 2 bases, with 9 bases left between them. In germline, CDR1 is MDHEN, CDR2 SYDVKM.

The chain joins TRBV7-9 to TRBJ2-7; 7 bases agree with TRBD1. This CDR3 has 15 amino acids. Germline trimming cut 3 bases from V and 5 bases from J; bases unmatched to any gene: 10. CDR1 and CDR2 from the germline V gene are SEHNR and FQNEAQ (reference sequence). The DNA of the CDR3 is TGTGCCAGCAGCTTTTCAGGCAGGGGGAACCACGAGCAGTACTTC. This translates into CASSFSGRGNHEQYF.

This sequence joins TRBV28 and TRBJ1-5; 10 bases line up with TRBD1. CDR1 and CDR2 from the germline V gene are MDHEN and SYDVKM. The CDR3 is 15 amino acids. Trimming removed 5 bases from V and 3 bases from J; junction bases left unmatched: 4. CDR3 sequence: CASSGDRGLNQPQHF. CDR3 coding DNA: TGTGCCAGCAGTGGGGACAGGGGCCTCAATCAGCCCCAGCATTTT.

The V call is TRBV4-3, the J call TRBJ1-3; no definite D call. CDR3 length equals 19 residues. The germline gives CDR1 LGHNA, CDR2 YSLEER. V was trimmed by 0 bases and J by 0 bases, leaving 18 bases between them. The CDR3 is CASSQDLIGIGSSGNTIYF. CDR3 sequence (DNA): TGCGCCAGCAGCCAAGATCTGATCGGCATCGGGAGCTCTGGAAACACCATATATTTT.

The chain recombines TRBV21-1 with TRBJ2-7; the table's D call, TRBD2, has no DNA check behind it. TRBV21-1 is a pseudogene locus. This CDR3 is 14 amino acids long. CDR3 loop: CASAPASGSYEQYF. CDR3 in DNA: TGTGCCAGCGCCCCTGCTAGCGGGTCCTACGAGCAGTACTTC.

This clone was found once. The rearrangement uses TRBV18 and TRBJ2-1, with TRBD1 identical over 10 bases. Germline CDR1 reads KGHSH; CDR2 reads LQKENI. V was pared by 6 bases and J by 8 bases, with 7 bases of the junction left unmatched. This CDR3 spans 14 amino acids. CDR3 loop: CASSGTGVRHEQFF. The DNA of the CDR3 is TGTGCCAGCTCGGGGACAGGGGTAAGGCATGAGCAGTTCTTC.

The V gene is TRBV15, the J gene TRBJ2-1; 11 nucleotides line up with TRBD2. Germline V lookup: CDR1 LNHNV, CDR2 YYDKDF (reference sequence). The trim removed 0 bases at V and 7 bases at J, leaving 8 bases unmatched. The CDR3 spans 17 residues. CDR3 DNA sequence: TGTGCCACCAGCAGAGATTTTGGCCTAGCGGGAGGTAATGAGCAGTTCTTC. Amino acid sequence: CATSRDFGLAGGNEQFF.

This chain links TRBV28 with TRBJ1-1; no clear D. Trimming took off 1 base at V and 7 bases at J, with 16 bases between the two ends. Germline lookup yields CDR1 MDHEN and CDR2 SYDVKM. CDR3 length: 15 amino acids. The CDR3 protein is CASSLSFGIRLEAFF. The CDR3 nucleotides read TGTGCCAGCAGTTTATCATTCGGGATTCGCCTTGAAGCTTTCTTT.

V usage is TRBV11-2 and J usage is TRBJ2-4; D possibly corresponds to TRBD1 (5 bases). The CDR3 is 12 amino acids. Germline CDR1 reads SGHAT; CDR2 reads FQNNGV. Between the trimmed V and J ends, which lost 5 bases and 8 bases, there was a span of 10 bases. The DNA of the CDR3 is TGTGCCAGCAGCCGAACGACAGACATTCAGTACTTC. Protein sequence: CASSRTTDIQYF.

This clone is a singleton in its sample. The chain has TRBV28 and TRBJ2-7; 7 bases align to TRBD2. V dropped 3 bases and J dropped 4; count of bases not matched to a gene: 9. The CDR3 totals 15 residues. Per the germline V gene, CDR1 is MDHEN and CDR2 is SYDVKM. The chain's CDR3 is CASSLGAGRQYEQYF. DNA for the CDR3: TGTGCCAGCAGTTTGGGAGCGGGACGTCAATACGAGCAGTACTTC.

This sequence joins TRBV21-1 and TRBJ2-7; the D call of TRBD2 is as the table states it, not checked on the DNA. TRBV21-1 is described as a pseudogene. CDR3 length: 14 amino acids. CDR3: CASSKPGGSYEQYF. The CDR3 coding sequence is TGTGCCAGCAGCAAACCGGGTGGAAGCTACGAGCAGTACTTC.

The chain couples TRBV6-6 to TRBJ2-3; D not certain. V dropped 0 bases and J dropped 0 bases, with 4 bases sitting between them. CDR3 length equals 14 residues. Germline V CDR1 and CDR2: MNHNY, SVGAGI (reference sequence). CDR3 DNA: TGTGCCAGCAGTTACTCGGGTAGCACAGATACGCAGTATTTT. Translated: CASSYSGSTDTQYF.

The chain carries TRBV29-1 and TRBJ2-1, with 11 bases matching TRBD2. This CDR3 is 14 amino acids long. Germline V CDR1 and CDR2: SQVTM, ANQGSEA. V trimming: 4 bases; J trimming: 4 bases; junction bases outside the gene matches: 3. CDR3: CSVGTSGLYNEQFF. The DNA for the CDR3 is TGCAGCGTTGGGACTAGCGGGTTATACAATGAGCAGTTCTTC.

The V gene is TRBV29-1, the J gene TRBJ2-5, with D maybe TRBD2 (6 bases). V lost 7 bases, J lost 5 bases, and 14 bases lay in between. The CDR3 is 12 amino acids. From germline, CDR1 is SQVTM and CDR2 ANQGSEA. CDR3 region: CSAVGEEETQYF. Here the CDR3 DNA reads TGCAGCGCCGTAGGGGAGGAGGAGACCCAGTACTTC.

The rearrangement links TRBV15 to TRBJ2-1; 8 nucleotides match TRBD1. The germline V gene has CDR1 LNHNV and CDR2 YYDKDF (reference sequence). The CDR3 has 16 amino acids. Trimming removed 0 bases from V and 6 bases from J; junction bases left unmatched: 7. CDR3 residues: CATSRDQGAYGNEQFF. As DNA, the CDR3 is TGTGCCACCAGCAGAGATCAGGGGGCCTACGGCAATGAGCAGTTCTTC.

This chain links TRBV21-1 with TRBJ2-3; the table calls TRBD2, which could not be checked here. TRBV21-1 is labeled a pseudogene. This CDR3 is 18 amino acids long. CDR3 DNA sequence: TGTGCCAGCAGCAAAGACCCGCGACTAGCGGGAGGGCCAGATACGCAGTATTTT. Residues: CASSKDPRLAGGPDTQYF.

The V gene is TRBV10-3, the J gene TRBJ2-5; D may be TRBD1 (6 bases). The better agreement between TRBJ2-7 and the DNA end casts doubt on the J call. The V gene's germline CDR1 is ENHRY and CDR2 SYGVKD. This CDR3 is built from 14 residues. CDR3 coding DNA: TGTGCCATCAGTGAAGGGGACAAAGACTACGAGCAGTACTTC. Its protein product is CAISEGDKDYEQYF.

The V call is TRBV7-8, the J call TRBJ2-3; 7 bases align to TRBD1. CDR1 is SGHVS, CDR2 FQNEAQ, per germline. The CDR3 has 15 amino acids. Trimming cost V 2 bases and J 3 bases; bases outside gene matches: 5. The CDR3 loop reads CASSLIQGQTDTQYF. CDR3 in DNA: TGTGCCAGCAGCTTAATACAGGGGCAAACAGATACGCAGTATTTT.

The J gene is TRBJ1-3, the V gene TRBV7-2, with D hard to call. The V end was cut by 1 base, the J end by 1 base, with 5 bases between. The CDR3 totals 14 residues. CDR1 is SGHTA and CDR2 is FQGNSA in the germline V gene. This CDR3 is CASSLVGSGNTIYF. CDR3 nucleotides: TGTGCCAGCAGCTTAGTGGGATCTGGAAACACCATATATTTT.